The 29 T cell receptor beta chains below all came from one sample that was sequenced in a study of T cell responses to AZD1222 COVID-19 vaccine (dated by TCRdb to about 2021). Library preparation employed the immunoSEQ multiplex PCR assay. The source is immuneACCESS, and TCRdb retained only in-frame sequences with V and J called. Part of the clones is not carried over; for the studies checked, unresolved V genes explain less than half of this, and the remainder is unexplained. The sample records 90,000 to 150,000 clones, approximately 90% of which are singletons. The leading ten clones occupy about 3% of the sample. Explained via the paper, the time point label denotes: about 28 days (+/-7) after the second vaccine dose. The material was peripheral blood, obtained 28 days after the second AZD1222 dose. The source is an adult who received the AZD1222 COVID-19 vaccine.

V and J are TRBV30 and TRBJ1-4; 7 bases agree with TRBD1. The length of the CDR3 is 15 residues. Per the germline V gene, CDR1 is GTSNPN and CDR2 is SVGIG (reference sequence). V dropped 2 bases and J dropped 3; count of bases not matched to a gene: 6. Written as DNA, the CDR3 is TGTGCCTGGAGTCGGAGACAGGGTTCTAATGAAAAACTGTTTTTT. It encodes CAWSRRQGSNEKLFF.

The gene calls are TRBV18 and TRBJ2-7, with D uncertain. This CDR3 region has 13 residues. Germline values: CDR1 KGHSH, CDR2 LQKENI. V was trimmed by 3 bases and J by 2 bases, leaving 8 bases between them. CDR3 region: CASSPEQTYEQYF. CDR3 DNA sequence: TGTGCCAGCTCACCTGAACAGACCTACGAGCAGTACTTC.

The rearrangement uses TRBV29-1 and TRBJ1-1; D unclear. V lost 4 bases and J lost 0, with 15 bases in between. Germline CDR1 reads SQVTM; CDR2 reads ANQGSEA. The CDR3 has 15 amino acids. Here the CDR3 DNA reads TGCAGCGTTGGTCCCCGGGTTACCATGAACACTGAAGCTTTCTTT. This codes for CSVGPRVTMNTEAFF.

This chain links TRBV7-9 with TRBJ1-4; D gene uncertain. CDR1 and CDR2 (germline): SEHNR, FQNEAQ (reference sequence). The CDR3 sequence is 12 residues long. V dropped 4 bases and J dropped 7 bases, with 7 bases sitting between them. The CDR3 DNA reads TGTGCCAGCAGCTATTCATTTGAAAAACTGTTTTTT. Translation: CASSYSFEKLFF.

The chain recombines TRBV11-2 with TRBJ2-7, with D possibly TRBD2 on 5 matching bases. CDR1 is SGHAT and CDR2 is FQNNGV in the germline V gene. CDR3 size: 13 residues. Trimming took off 6 bases at V and 7 bases at J, with 16 bases between the two ends. The CDR3 nucleotides read TGTGCCAGCAGTGGGGTCCCGACGGGAGAGCAGTACTTC. This encodes CASSGVPTGEQYF.

This sequence joins TRBV11-2 and TRBJ2-1; tentatively, D is TRBD1 (6 bases). Per the germline V gene, CDR1 is SGHAT and CDR2 is FQNNGV. The CDR3 runs 15 residues. Trimming pared 0 bases from V and 4 bases from J, leaving 10 bases between. CDR3 residues: CASSLDRDTYNEQFF. Written as DNA, the CDR3 is TGTGCCAGCAGCTTAGATAGGGACACATACAATGAGCAGTTCTTC.

The genes are TRBV19 and TRBJ1-3, with a possible D match to TRBD1 (6 bases). The CDR3 runs 14 residues. The ends were cut back, 3 bases at V and 4 bases at J, with 10 bases in the middle. Germline CDR1 is LNHDA and CDR2 is SQIVND (reference sequence). The CDR3 coding sequence is TGTGCCAGTAGTATCGGGGGCGACGGAAACACCATATATTTT. This encodes CASSIGGDGNTIYF.

This chain connects TRBV29-1 to TRBJ1-4; D gene uncertain. Trimming took off 4 bases at V and 5 bases at J, with 14 bases between the two ends. CDR3 length: 14 amino acids. In germline, CDR1 is SQVTM, CDR2 ANQGSEA. The CDR3 region has the DNA TGCAGCGTTGTGTTTAGTAACGGGAATGAAAAACTGTTTTTT. Translated: CSVVFSNGNEKLFF. The full variable domain, completed using reference TRBV29-1 and TRBJ1-4, is SAVISQKPSRDICQRGTSLTIQCQVDSQVTMMFWYRQQPGQSLTLIATANQGSEATYESGFVIDKFPISRPNLTFSTLTVSNMSPEDSSIYLCSVVFSNGNEKLFFGSGTQLSVL.

The rearrangement uses TRBV18 and TRBJ1-1; possible D gene TRBD1, 6 bases. V lost 5 bases to trimming and J lost 5 bases, with 18 bases between them. The CDR3 has 15 residues. Germline-derived CDR1 and CDR2 are KGHSH and LQKENI. In nucleotides, the CDR3 is TGTGCCAGCTCAGACAAGAACAGGGCGACAACTGAAGCTTTCTTT. It codes for CASSDKNRATTEAFF.

J is TRBJ1-1 and V is TRBV27, with TRBD1 as a possible D gene (5 bases). Trimming shortened V by 2 bases and J by 0 bases, and 7 bases separated the two germline ends. Germline assignment: CDR1 MNHEY and CDR2 SMNVEV (reference sequence). This CDR3 spans 14 amino acids. The CDR3 protein is CASSLLGLNTEAFF. The CDR3 bases are TGTGCCAGCAGTTTACTGGGGCTGAACACTGAAGCTTTCTTT.

This chain uses TRBV6-5 with TRBJ2-7; no clear D gene. Per the germline V gene, CDR1 is MNHEY and CDR2 is SVGAGI. The V end was cut by 6 bases, the J end by 0 bases, with 9 bases between. The CDR3 contains 13 residues. The CDR3 is CASSPESSYEQYF. CDR3 in DNA: TGTGCCAGCAGCCCAGAGAGCTCCTACGAGCAGTACTTC.

The chain has TRBV13 and TRBJ2-1; D is possibly TRBD2 (5 bases). Germline V gene lookup returns CDR1 PRHDT and CDR2 FYEKMQ (reference sequence). The CDR3 loop spans 16 amino acids. The V end was cut by 5 bases, the J end by 0 bases, with 14 bases between. In DNA, the CDR3 is TGTGCCAGCAGCCCCGGGATGGTCGGCTCCTACAATGAGCAGTTCTTC. This translates into CASSPGMVGSYNEQFF.

V and J are TRBV24-1 and TRBJ2-6; 8 bases line up with TRBD1. From germline, CDR1 is KGHDR and CDR2 SFDVKD. The CDR3 length is 18 residues. Trimming removed 2 bases from V and 3 bases from J; junction bases left unmatched: 8. The CDR3 sequence: CATSDSPGQGGGANVLTF. For the CDR3, the DNA is TGTGCCACCAGTGATTCCCCCGGACAGGGCGGTGGGGCCAACGTCCTGACTTTC.

The chain joins TRBV15 to TRBJ1-2; 8 positions agree with TRBD1. J lost 5 bases, V lost 6 bases, and 8 bases had no gene match. This CDR3 has 14 amino acids. The germline CDR1 and CDR2 sequences are LNHNV and YYDKDF (reference sequence). The CDR3 nucleotides read TGTGCCACCAGAAACGGACAGGGTAGGTATGGCTACACCTTC. This translates into CATRNGQGRYGYTF.

In its sample, this clone was seen once. J is TRBJ1-5 and V is TRBV28; no clear D. This CDR3 has 12 residues. Deletions cut 3 bases from V and 9 bases from J, with 9 bases between. Germline V lookup: CDR1 MDHEN, CDR2 SYDVKM. The DNA of the CDR3 is TGTGCCAGCAGTTTCGGAATCAGGCCCCAGCATTTT. This encodes CASSFGIRPQHF.

The J gene is TRBJ1-1, the V gene TRBV5-1; the D gene is possibly TRBD1 (6 bases). The V gene's germline CDR1 is SGHRS and CDR2 YFSETQ. This CDR3 has 13 residues. Deletions cut 6 bases from V and 4 bases from J, with 13 bases between. Here the CDR3 reads CASTTGGTTEAFF. The CDR3 nucleotides are TGCGCCAGCACCACTGGGGGCACCACTGAAGCTTTCTTT.

This clone has more than one count but fewer than ten. The chain employs TRBV19 and TRBJ2-3; 9 bases agree with TRBD1. Germline lookup yields CDR1 LNHDA and CDR2 SQIVND (reference sequence). Trimming removed 4 bases from V and 2 bases from J; junction bases left unmatched: 4. This CDR3 is built from 15 residues. The CDR3 region is CASSTGQGATDTQYF. The CDR3 region has the DNA TGTGCCAGTAGTACGGGACAGGGCGCCACAGATACGCAGTATTTT.

The chain couples TRBV11-3 to TRBJ1-6; D ambiguous. Germline CDR1 reads SGHNT; CDR2 reads YENEEA. V lost 1 base to trimming and J lost 7 bases, with 11 bases between them. The CDR3 runs 15 residues. In DNA, the CDR3 is TGTGCCAGCAGCTTAGCGCCAACAGCGAATTCACCCCTCCACTTT. Amino acids: CASSLAPTANSPLHF.

As regards this clone: At the DNA level, this CDR3 is encoded by other sequences in the same sample as well. The rearrangement joins TRBV7-9 to TRBJ1-5, with D unresolved. The germline gives CDR1 SEHNR, CDR2 FQNEAQ (reference sequence). The CDR3 is 13 amino acids. Deletions cut 1 base from V and 6 bases from J, with 7 bases between. The chain's CDR3 is CASSLEGSQPQHF. The CDR3 DNA reads as TGTGCCAGCAGCTTAGAGGGTAGTCAGCCCCAGCATTTT.

CDR3 in DNA: TGTGCCAGCAGCCCGGACAGGGTCTACAATGAGCAGTTCTTC. Translation gives CASSPDRVYNEQFF. The V gene is TRBV11-2, the J gene TRBJ2-1; 8 bases are shared with TRBD1. V shed 5 bases and J 3 bases; nucleotides not matched to a gene: 3. The CDR3 extends over 14 amino acids. Germline CDR1 SGHAT, CDR2 FQNNGV. Variable domain in full (rest from reference TRBV11-2 and TRBJ2-1): EAGVAQSPRYKIIEKRQSVAFWCNPISGHATLYWYQQILGQGPKLLIQFQNNGVVDDSQLPKDRFSAERLKGVDSTLKIQPAKLEDSAVYLCASSPDRVYNEQFFGPGTRLTVL.

The J gene is TRBJ2-7, the V gene TRBV28, with D unclear. Germline assignment: CDR1 MDHEN and CDR2 SYDVKM. This CDR3 comprises 14 residues. The V gene lost 8 bases and the J gene lost 1 base, with 15 bases spanning the gap. Here the CDR3 DNA reads TGTGCCAGCCAGTTTTTCCCAGGATCCTACGAGCAGTACTTC. Translation: CASQFFPGSYEQYF.

The gene calls are TRBV19 and TRBJ2-2; D possibly matches TRBD1 or TRBD2 (5 bases each). V was pared by 5 bases and J by 1 base, with 11 bases between. Germline CDR1 LNHDA, CDR2 SQIVND (reference sequence). The CDR3 has 15 residues. The DNA of the CDR3 is TGTGCCAGTAGTCGGACTGGGGGGAACACCGGGGAGCTGTTTTTT. This translates into CASSRTGGNTGELFF.

V is TRBV29-1 and J is TRBJ1-4; tentatively, D is TRBD1 (6 bases). The V and J ends lost 7 bases and 3 bases respectively, with 12 bases between them. This CDR3 spans 13 amino acids. Germline CDR1 SQVTM, CDR2 ANQGSEA. In DNA, the CDR3 is TGCAGCGCCACAGGGTCCGCTAATGAAAAACTGTTTTTT. It yields the protein CSATGSANEKLFF.

The V call is TRBV30, the J call TRBJ2-1; D gene unclear. Trimming stripped 3 bases from V and 0 bases from J, with 12 bases between. Germline loops: CDR1 GTSNPN, CDR2 SVGIG (reference sequence). The CDR3 loop spans 15 amino acids. CDR3 nucleotides: TGTGCCTGGAGGCGCGAGCCTAGCTCCTACAATGAGCAGTTCTTC. This gives the protein CAWRREPSSYNEQFF.

V and J are TRBV7-8 and TRBJ2-7, with a weak D call TRBD1 (6 bases). Germline V gives CDR1 SGHVS, CDR2 FQNEAQ. Trimming took 0 bases from V and 3 from J, leaving 12 bases between them. The CDR3 contains 15 residues. CDR3 residues: CASSLAGRDNYEQYF. Written as DNA, the CDR3 is TGTGCCAGCAGCTTAGCTGGTAGGGACAACTACGAGCAGTACTTC.

The V gene is TRBV27, the J gene TRBJ2-3; D is unclear. This CDR3 region has 16 residues. V dropped 5 bases and J dropped 2 bases, with 17 bases sitting between them. Germline CDR1 is MNHEY and CDR2 is SMNVEV (reference sequence). CDR3 nucleotide sequence: TGTGCCAGCAGTCCTCTTGGTACAGAGTCCACAGATACGCAGTATTTT. Translated, it gives CASSPLGTESTDTQYF.

The chain is built from TRBV2 and TRBJ1-3, with D maybe TRBD1 (6 bases). Trimming took 6 bases from V and 0 from J, leaving 12 bases between them. Germline assignment: CDR1 SNHLY and CDR2 FYNNEI. The CDR3 runs to 15 residues. This CDR3 is CASRGTRLSGNTIYF. For the CDR3, the DNA is TGTGCCAGCAGAGGGACAAGACTCTCTGGAAACACCATATATTTT. The variable domain in full, with the rest retrieved from reference TRBV2 and TRBJ1-3, is EPEVTQTPSHQVTQMGQEVILRCVPISNHLYFYWYRQILGQKVEFLVSFYNNEISEKSEIFDDQFSVERPDGSNFTLKIRSTKLEDSAMYFCASRGTRLSGNTIYFGEGSWLTVV.

The V gene is TRBV6-5, the J gene TRBJ2-2; the D is unclear. The germline V gene has CDR1 MNHEY and CDR2 SVGAGI. The CDR3 covers 14 residues. Trimming removed 7 bases at V and 6 bases at J, with 15 bases between. This CDR3 is CASIIGRNSGELFF. The CDR3 DNA reads as TGTGCCAGCATAATCGGGCGAAACTCCGGGGAGCTGTTTTTT.

The chain has TRBV30 and TRBJ2-6; 7 nucleotides agree with TRBD1. This CDR3 comprises 17 residues. Per germline, CDR1 GTSNPN and CDR2 SVGIG (reference sequence). The V segment lost 3 bases and the J segment 0 bases; nucleotides outside the gene matches: 8. CDR3 loop: CAWRGDSVYSGANVLTF. In DNA form, the CDR3 reads TGTGCCTGGAGGGGGGACAGCGTCTACTCTGGGGCCAACGTCCTGACTTTC.